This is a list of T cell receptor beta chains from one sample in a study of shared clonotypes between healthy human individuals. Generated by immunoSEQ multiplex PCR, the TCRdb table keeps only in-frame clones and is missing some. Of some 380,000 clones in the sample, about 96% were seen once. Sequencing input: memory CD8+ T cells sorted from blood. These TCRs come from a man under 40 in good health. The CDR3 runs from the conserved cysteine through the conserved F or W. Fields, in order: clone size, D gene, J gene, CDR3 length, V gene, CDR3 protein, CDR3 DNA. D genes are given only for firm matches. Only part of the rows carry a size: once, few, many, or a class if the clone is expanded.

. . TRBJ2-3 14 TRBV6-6 CASSSSLWADTQYF TGTGCCAGCAGTTCATCCCTATGGGCAGATACGCAGTATTTT
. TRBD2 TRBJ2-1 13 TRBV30 CAWREGIDNEQFF TGTGCCTGGCGGGAGGGCATCGACAATGAGCAGTTCTTC
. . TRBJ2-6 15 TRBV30 CAWRNRGAGANVLTF TGTGCCTGGAGAAATAGGGGGGCAGGGGCCAACGTCCTGACTTTC
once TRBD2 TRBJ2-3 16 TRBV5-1 CASSLESSGRVDTQYF TGCGCCAGCAGCTTGGAATCTAGCGGGAGGGTGGATACGCAGTATTTT
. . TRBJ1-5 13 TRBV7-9 CASSLILGQPQHF TGTGCCAGCAGCTTAATTTTAGGTCAGCCCCAGCATTTT
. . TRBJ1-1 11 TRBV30 CAWERGAQAFF TGTGCCTGGGAGAGGGGTGCCCAAGCTTTCTTT
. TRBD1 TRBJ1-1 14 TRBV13 CASSFRGGNTEAFF TGTGCCAGCAGCTTCAGGGGGGGCAACACTGAAGCTTTCTTT
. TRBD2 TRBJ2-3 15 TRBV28 CASSSPAGFTDTQYF TGTGCCAGCAGTTCACCAGCGGGATTCACAGATACGCAGTATTTT
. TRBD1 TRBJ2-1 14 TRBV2 CASSGHRGRNEQFF TGTGCCAGCAGTGGCCACAGGGGGCGAAATGAGCAGTTCTTC
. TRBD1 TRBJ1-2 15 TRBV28 CASSFGQGAFRGYTF TGTGCCAGCAGTTTCGGACAGGGGGCATTTCGTGGCTACACCTTC
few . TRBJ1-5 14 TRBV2 CASSTQGYNQPQHF TGTGCCAGCAGCACTCAGGGGTACAATCAGCCCCAGCATTTT
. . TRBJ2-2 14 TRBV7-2 CASSLARNTGELFF TGTGCCAGCAGCTTAGCACGAAACACCGGGGAGCTGTTTTTT
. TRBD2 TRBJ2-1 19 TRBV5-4 CASSPRGRLAGGSYNEQFF TGTGCCAGCAGCCCCAGGGGGCGTTTAGCGGGAGGCTCCTACAATGAGCAGTTCTTC
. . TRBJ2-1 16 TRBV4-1 CASSQPRELAYNEQFF TGCGCCAGCAGCCAACCTCGGGAACTAGCCTACAATGAGCAGTTCTTC
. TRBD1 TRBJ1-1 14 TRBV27 CASSPQGASTEAFF TGTGCCAGCAGCCCACAGGGGGCGAGTACTGAAGCTTTCTTT
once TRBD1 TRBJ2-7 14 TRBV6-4 CASKYRGVGYEQYF TGTGCCAGCAAGTACAGGGGGGTGGGCTACGAGCAGTACTTC
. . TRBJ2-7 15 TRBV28 CASSKSLTGPYEQYF TGTGCCAGCAGCAAAAGCCTGACAGGTCCCTACGAGCAGTACTTC
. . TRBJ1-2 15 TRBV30 CAWSVYLSSGDGYTF TGTGCCTGGAGTGTATATTTGTCATCGGGAGATGGCTACACCTTC
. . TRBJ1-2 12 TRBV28 CASSTVYYGYTF TGTGCCAGCAGTACCGTGTACTATGGCTACACCTTC
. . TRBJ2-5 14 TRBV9 CASSATLAGETQYF TGTGCCAGCAGCGCGACCCTGGCGGGAGAGACCCAGTACTTC
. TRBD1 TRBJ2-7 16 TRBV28 CASSFIGGQDPYEQYF TGTGCCAGCAGTTTTATTGGGGGACAGGATCCCTACGAGCAGTACTTC